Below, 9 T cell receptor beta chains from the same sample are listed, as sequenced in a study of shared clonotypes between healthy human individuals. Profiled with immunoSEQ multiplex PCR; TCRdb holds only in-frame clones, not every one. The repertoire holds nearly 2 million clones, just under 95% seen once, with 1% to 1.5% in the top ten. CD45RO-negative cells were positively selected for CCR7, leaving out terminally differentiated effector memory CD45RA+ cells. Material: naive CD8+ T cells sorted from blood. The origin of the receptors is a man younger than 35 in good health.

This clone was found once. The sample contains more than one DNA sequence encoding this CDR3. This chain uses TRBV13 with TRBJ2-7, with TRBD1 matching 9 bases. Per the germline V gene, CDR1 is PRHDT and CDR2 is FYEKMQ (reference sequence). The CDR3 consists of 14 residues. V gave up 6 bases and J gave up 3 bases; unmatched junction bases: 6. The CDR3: CASSLPGQGYEQYF. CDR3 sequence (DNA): TGTGCCAGCAGTTTACCGGGACAGGGCTACGAGCAGTACTTC. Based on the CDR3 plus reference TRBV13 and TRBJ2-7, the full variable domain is AAGVIQSPRHLIKEKRETATLKCYPIPRHDTVYWYQQGPGQDPQFLISFYEKMQSDKGSIPDRFSAQQFSDYHSELNMSSLELGDSALYFCASSLPGQGYEQYFGPGTRLTVT.

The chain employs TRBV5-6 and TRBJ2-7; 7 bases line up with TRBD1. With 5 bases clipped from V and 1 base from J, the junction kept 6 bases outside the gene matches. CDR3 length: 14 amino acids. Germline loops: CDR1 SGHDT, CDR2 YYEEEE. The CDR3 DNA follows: TGTGCCAGCAGTTCCTCGGGACAGTCCTACGAGCAGTACTTC. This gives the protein CASSSSGQSYEQYF.

The CDR3 loop reads CASSLSGGNYGYTF. In DNA, the CDR3 is TGTGCCAGCAGTTTATCCGGGGGTAACTATGGCTACACCTTC. V gene TRBV28 combines with J gene TRBJ1-2; D possibly corresponds to TRBD1 (5 bases). The germline gives CDR1 MDHEN, CDR2 SYDVKM. The germline V and J ends were trimmed by 1 base and 1 base, with 7 bases remaining between them. The CDR3 has 14 residues.

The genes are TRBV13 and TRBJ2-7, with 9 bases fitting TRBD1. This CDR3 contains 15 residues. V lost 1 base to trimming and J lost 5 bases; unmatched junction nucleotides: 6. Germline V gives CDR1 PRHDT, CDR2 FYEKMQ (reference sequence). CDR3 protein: CASSLEGTGSHEQYF. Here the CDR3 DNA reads TGTGCCAGCAGCTTAGAGGGGACAGGGTCCCACGAGCAGTACTTC.

The chain's CDR3 is CASSQDWSSTYEQYF. CDR3 sequence (DNA): TGTGCCAGCAGCCAAGACTGGAGTTCAACCTACGAGCAGTACTTC. The chain uses TRBV14 and TRBJ2-7; no firm D call. Per the germline V gene, CDR1 is SGHDN and CDR2 is FVKESK. Trimming cost V 0 bases and J 2 bases, with 11 bases left between them. CDR3 length equals 15 residues.

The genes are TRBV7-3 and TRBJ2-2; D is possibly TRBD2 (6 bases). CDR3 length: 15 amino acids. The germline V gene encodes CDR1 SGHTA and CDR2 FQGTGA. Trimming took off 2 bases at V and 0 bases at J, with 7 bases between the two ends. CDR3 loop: CASSLAGPNTGELFF. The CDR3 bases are TGTGCCAGCAGCTTAGCGGGGCCGAACACCGGGGAGCTGTTTTTT.

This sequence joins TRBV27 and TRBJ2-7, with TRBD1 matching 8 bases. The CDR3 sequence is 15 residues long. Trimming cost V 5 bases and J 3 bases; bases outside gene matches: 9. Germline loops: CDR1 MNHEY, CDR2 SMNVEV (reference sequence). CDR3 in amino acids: CASSISGTGIYEQYF. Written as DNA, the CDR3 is TGTGCCAGCAGTATCTCCGGGACAGGAATCTACGAGCAGTACTTC.

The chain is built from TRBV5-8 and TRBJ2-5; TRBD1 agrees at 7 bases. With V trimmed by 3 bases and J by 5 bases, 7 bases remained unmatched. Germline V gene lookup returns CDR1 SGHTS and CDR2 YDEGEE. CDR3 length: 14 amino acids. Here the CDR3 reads CASSSTGERETQYF. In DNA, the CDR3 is TGTGCCAGCAGCTCAACAGGGGAAAGGGAGACCCAGTACTTC.

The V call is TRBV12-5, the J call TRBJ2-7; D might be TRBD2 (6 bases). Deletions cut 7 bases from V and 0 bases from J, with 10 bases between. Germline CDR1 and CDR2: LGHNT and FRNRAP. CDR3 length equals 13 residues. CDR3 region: CASARDSSYEQYF. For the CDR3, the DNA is TGTGCTAGTGCCAGGGACTCCTCCTACGAGCAGTACTTC.